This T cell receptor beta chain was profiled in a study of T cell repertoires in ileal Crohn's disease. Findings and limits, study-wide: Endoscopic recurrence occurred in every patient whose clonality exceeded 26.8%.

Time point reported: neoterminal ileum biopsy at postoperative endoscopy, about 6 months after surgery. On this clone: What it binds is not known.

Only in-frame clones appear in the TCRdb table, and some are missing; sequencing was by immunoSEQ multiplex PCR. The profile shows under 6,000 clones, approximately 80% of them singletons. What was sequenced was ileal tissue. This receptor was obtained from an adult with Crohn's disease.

CDR3 amino acids: CASSLVINRANQPQHF. CDR3 bases: TGTGCCAGCAGCTTAGTGATTAACAGGGCCAATCAGCCCCAGCATTTT. The chain carries TRBV7-8 and TRBJ1-5; D is possibly TRBD1 (6 bases). In germline, CDR1 is SGHVS, CDR2 FQNEAQ. V lost 1 base, J lost 3 bases, and 13 bases lay in between. This CDR3 is 16 amino acids long. Complete variable domain (other parts from reference TRBV7-8 and TRBJ1-5): GAGVSQSPRYKVAKRGQDVALRCDPISGHVSLFWYQQALGQGPEFLTYFQNEAQLDKSGLPSDRFFAERPEGSVSTLKIQRTQQEDSAVYLCASSLVINRANQPQHFGDGTRLSIL.